The rows below give T cell receptor beta chains drawn from one sample of a study of shared clonotypes between healthy human individuals. Libraries were prepared by immunoSEQ multiplex PCR; TCRdb keeps only in-frame clonotypes and omits some of them. Among 2,500,000 or so clones listed, over 85% were seen once. Material for sequencing was naive CD4+ T cells from PBMCs. Receptor source: a man between 18 and 35 years old in good health. Some clones in this sample may be carry-over from other donors' samples. CDR3s include the opening cysteine and the closing phenylalanine or tryptophan. The D gene is left open where the match is weak. Clone size, where shown, is once, few, many, or a class for clones that have expanded.

size	J	D	V	DNA	CDR3
.	TRBJ2-1	TRBD1	TRBV6-5	TGTGCCAGCAGTTACCGGGGACAGGGAATCAATGAGCAGTTCTTC	CASSYRGQGINEQFF
once	TRBJ2-2	.	TRBV6-5	TGTGCCAGCAGTCCGAGGCCCGCCGGGGAGCTGTTTTTT	CASSPRPAGELFF
.	TRBJ2-3	.	TRBV15	TGTGCCACCAGCAGTGGGGGGCAAAAGAGCACAGATACGCAGTATTTT	CATSSGGQKSTDTQYF
.	TRBJ1-5	.	TRBV5-1	TGCGCCAGCAGTAAGGCGTCCGGTCAGCCCCAGCATTTT	CASSKASGQPQHF
.	TRBJ1-3	.	TRBV5-1	TGCGCCAGCAGCGATGGAGTTAAATCTGGAAACACCATATATTTT	CASSDGVKSGNTIYF
.	TRBJ1-2	TRBD1	TRBV7-2	TGTGCCAGCAGCCCACCCGGTCGACAGGGAGAAGAAAACACCTTC	CASSPPGRQGEENTF
.	TRBJ2-7	TRBD1	TRBV13	TGTGCCAGCAGCTTACGGACAGGGGGCTCCCGCAGTTACGAGCAGTACTTC	CASSLRTGGSRSYEQYF
.	TRBJ2-3	.	TRBV9	TGTGCCAGCAGCTCCCAAACCGGCACAGATACGCAGTATTTT	CASSSQTGTDTQYF
.	TRBJ2-5	.	TRBV10-3	TGTGCCATCAGATCCGGGACACTCGAGACCCAGTACTTC	CAIRSGTLETQYF
once	TRBJ2-7	.	TRBV9	TGTGCCAGCAGCTCCAGGGAAAAGTACGAGCAGTACTTC	CASSSREKYEQYF
.	TRBJ2-1	.	TRBV5-1	TGCGCCAGCAGCTTGGACGTGTCCCGCAATGAGCAGTTCTTC	CASSLDVSRNEQFF
.	TRBJ1-3	.	TRBV2	TGTGCCAGCAGTGAAGCGCTTCGGGGCGGAAACACCATATATTTT	CASSEALRGGNTIYF
.	TRBJ1-2	TRBD1	TRBV13	TGTGCCAGCAGCTCGACAGGGTTGGATGGCTACACCTTC	CASSSTGLDGYTF
.	TRBJ1-3	TRBD1	TRBV18	TGTGCCAGCTCACCGACGACAGGGTTGGACACCATATATTTT	CASSPTTGLDTIYF
.	TRBJ2-7	TRBD2	TRBV19	TGTGCCAGTAGTACCCCGGGACTAGCGGGAGAATACGAGCAGTACTTC	CASSTPGLAGEYEQYF
.	TRBJ2-7	.	TRBV27	TGTGCCAGCAGTTTATCGGCTAGCGCGACCTACGAGCAGTACTTC	CASSLSASATYEQYF
.	TRBJ1-2	TRBD1	TRBV11-1	TGTGCCAGCAGCTTCGGGACAGCTAACTATGGCTACACCTTC	CASSFGTANYGYTF
.	TRBJ1-4	.	TRBV11-2	TGTGCCAGCAGCGACAGGAGAGGCGGTGAAAAACTGTTTTTT	CASSDRRGGEKLFF
once	TRBJ2-5	TRBD1	TRBV5-1	TGCGCCAGCAGACTTGGGGACAGGGGTAACCAAGAGACCCAGTACTTC	CASRLGDRGNQETQYF
.	TRBJ1-2	TRBD1	TRBV2	TGTGCCAGCAGAGGGACAGGGATTAACTATGGCTACACCTTC	CASRGTGINYGYTF
.	TRBJ2-1	TRBD1	TRBV11-2	TGTGCCAGCAGCTTAGAGGGACAGGCTTACTACAATGAGCAGTTCTTC	CASSLEGQAYYNEQFF
.	TRBJ2-7	.	TRBV6-5	TGTGCCAGCCGGGAAATAGATTCCTACGAGCAGTACTTC	CASREIDSYEQYF
.	TRBJ2-3	.	TRBV29-1	TGCAGCGTTGTGGTGATAGCGCGCACAGATACGCAGTATTTT	CSVVVIARTDTQYF
.	TRBJ1-5	.	TRBV7-2	TGTGCCAGCAGCTTGCGTGGTCAGCCCCAGCATTTT	CASSLRGQPQHF
.	TRBJ1-1	.	TRBV27	TGTGCCAGCAGCGTGGGGTTGCTCCGGGGGAACACTGAAGCTTTCTTT	CASSVGLLRGNTEAFF
.	TRBJ2-1	.	TRBV14	TGTGCCAGCTCGCCCGGGCGGCAGCAGTTCTTC	CASSPGRQQFF
few	TRBJ1-2	.	TRBV2	TGTGCCAGCAGTGTAGGTCCCGCGTATGGCTACACCTTC	CASSVGPAYGYTF
.	TRBJ1-2	.	TRBV28	TGTGCCAGCAGTATCCGCGCCAGGGCGTTTGGCTACACCTTC	CASSIRARAFGYTF
.	TRBJ1-4	.	TRBV5-1	TGCGCCAGCAGTCGGGGGGAGAGTGAAAAACTGTTTTTT	CASSRGESEKLFF
.	TRBJ1-6	TRBD1	TRBV27	TGTGCCAGCAGCTACCGGGACAGGGGTCGGAATTCACCCCTCCACTTT	CASSYRDRGRNSPLHF
.	TRBJ1-1	.	TRBV21-1	TGTGCCAGCAGCCTTACTGAAGCTTTCTTT	CASSLTEAFF
.	TRBJ2-5	.	TRBV14	TGTGCCAGCAGCTTATCCTCCCCCTCGGCCGGGGAGGTTCGAGAGACCCAGTACTTC	CASSLSSPSAGEVRETQYF
.	TRBJ2-7	TRBD2	TRBV10-3	TGTGCCATCAGTGGGTGGGGGACTAGCAGAGGCGAGCAGTACTTC	CAISGWGTSRGEQYF
.	TRBJ2-2	TRBD2	TRBV7-9	TGTGCCAGCAGCCCACCGGGACTAGCGGGTTTCAACACCGGGGAGCTGTTTTTT	CASSPPGLAGFNTGELFF
.	TRBJ2-5	.	TRBV10-3	TGTGCCAGAAGGAGGGGCCTGGGGGAGACCCAGTACTTC	CARRRGLGETQYF
.	TRBJ2-2	.	TRBV11-3	TGTGCCAGCAGCTTCCTCGACACCGGGGAGCTGTTTTTT	CASSFLDTGELFF
.	TRBJ2-1	.	TRBV30	TGTGCCTGGACCAATCAACGAGGGGATGAGCAGTTCTTC	CAWTNQRGDEQFF
.	TRBJ2-7	.	TRBV29-1	TGCAGCGTTCGGGACACAGGAGCGTTCGCCGAGCAGTACTTC	CSVRDTGAFAEQYF
.	TRBJ2-2	TRBD2	TRBV11-2	TGTGCCAGCAGCAAGATCCTCCCCCCTAGCGGGAGTTACACCGGGGAGCTGTTTTTT	CASSKILPPSGSYTGELFF